Listed below are T cell receptor beta chains from one sample, sequenced in a study of shared clonotypes between healthy human individuals. The protocol was immunoSEQ multiplex PCR, while the TCRdb copy is restricted to in-frame clones and leaves out a portion. The table lists 2 million or so clones, 85% to 95% of them singletons, with roughly 0.13% in the top ten. The sample comprised naive CD4+ T cells sorted from blood. The source of these receptors is a man aged 18-30 years in good health. CDR3s include the opening cysteine and the closing phenylalanine or tryptophan. D genes are given only for firm matches. Clone size is not always given. Where it is, it says once, few, many or a class for expanded clones.

>TRBV5-5|NA|TRBJ1-1|NA
CASSLNRMNTEAFF
TGTGCCAGCAGCTTAAACAGGATGAACACTGAAGCTTTCTTT
>TRBV7-7|NA|TRBJ2-7|NA
CASSLGTGEGYEQYF
TGTGCTAGCAGCTTAGGCACAGGGGAGGGGTACGAGCAGTACTTC
>TRBV18|NA|TRBJ1-3|NA
CASSPPGGSGNTIYF
TGTGCCAGCTCACCACCTGGGGGTTCTGGAAACACCATATATTTT
>TRBV15|NA|TRBJ2-7|NA
CATSRVAYEQYF
TGTGCCACCAGCAGAGTCGCCTACGAGCAGTACTTC
>TRBV7-9|TRBD2|TRBJ2-1|NA
CASSHGLDSNEQFF
TGTGCCAGCAGCCATGGACTAGACAGCAATGAGCAGTTCTTC
>TRBV2|TRBD1|TRBJ1-6|NA
CASSEGDRDRSPLHF
TGTGCCAGCAGCGAAGGGGACAGGGATCGGTCACCCCTCCACTTT
>TRBV5-1|NA|TRBJ1-3|NA
CASSEQGIGNTIYF
TGCGCCAGCAGCGAGCAGGGGATCGGAAACACCATATATTTT
>TRBV6-6|NA|TRBJ2-4|NA
CASSFDSKNIQYF
TGTGCCAGCAGTTTTGACAGCAAAAACATTCAGTACTTC
>TRBV9|NA|TRBJ1-1|NA
CASSVALNTEAFF
TGTGCCAGCAGCGTAGCCCTGAACACTGAAGCTTTCTTT
>TRBV2|NA|TRBJ1-1|NA
CASSSTAREAFF
TGTGCCAGCAGTTCGACAGCGAGGGAAGCTTTCTTT
>TRBV28|NA|TRBJ1-1|NA
CASTTLRAEAFF
TGTGCCAGCACTACCCTGAGGGCTGAAGCTTTCTTT
>TRBV6-5|NA|TRBJ1-1|NA
CASAGTVNTEAFF
TGTGCCAGTGCCGGGACGGTGAACACTGAAGCTTTCTTT
>TRBV18|TRBD1|TRBJ2-3|NA
CASSRRDSLTDTQYF
TGTGCCAGCTCACGTCGGGACAGCCTCACAGATACGCAGTATTTT
>TRBV30|TRBD1|TRBJ2-2|NA
CAWRTDRGRGGELFF
TGTGCCTGGAGAACAGACAGGGGGCGAGGCGGGGAGCTGTTTTTT
>TRBV29-1|TRBD2|TRBJ2-1|once
CSVAAGGSAYNEQFF
TGCAGCGTTGCGGCGGGGGGGAGCGCCTACAATGAGCAGTTCTTC
>TRBV10-3|TRBD1|TRBJ1-1|NA
CAISEQTGGGVTEAFF
TGTGCCATCAGTGAGCAGACAGGGGGCGGTGTCACTGAAGCTTTCTTT
>TRBV2|NA|TRBJ2-1|once
CASRLQGITYNEQFF
TGTGCCAGCAGGCTGCAGGGGATAACCTACAATGAGCAGTTCTTC
>TRBV19|NA|TRBJ1-2|NA
CASSITGYEGYTF
TGTGCCAGTAGTATCACGGGGTATGAGGGCTACACCTTC
>TRBV2|TRBD2|TRBJ2-1|NA
CASGATLTSGIGYNEQFF
TGTGCCAGCGGGGCGACTTTGACTAGCGGGATAGGGTACAATGAGCAGTTCTTC
>TRBV6-5|NA|TRBJ1-5|NA
CASSRGGASNQPQHF
TGTGCCAGCAGCCGAGGAGGGGCAAGCAATCAGCCCCAGCATTTT
>TRBV5-1|NA|TRBJ1-1|NA
CASSLSGAAFF
TGCGCCAGCAGCCTATCGGGGGCAGCTTTCTTT
>TRBV5-1|NA|TRBJ2-7|NA
CASSLEVRSYEQYF
TGCGCCAGCAGCTTGGAGGTCAGGTCCTACGAGCAGTACTTC
>TRBV28|NA|TRBJ1-2|NA
CASSPEDRPYGYTF
TGTGCCAGCAGTCCAGAAGACAGGCCCTATGGCTACACCTTC
>TRBV7-2|NA|TRBJ1-5|NA
CASSLDGAGNQPQHF
TGTGCCAGCAGCTTAGATGGGGCCGGGAATCAGCCCCAGCATTTT
>TRBV20-1|NA|TRBJ2-7|NA
CSASGRKEQYF
TGCAGTGCTAGTGGACGGAAAGAGCAGTACTTC
>TRBV4-1|TRBD1|TRBJ2-3|NA
CASSPDRGRTDTQYF
TGCGCCAGCAGCCCGGACAGGGGGCGCACAGATACGCAGTATTTT
>TRBV18|TRBD1|TRBJ2-6|NA
CASSPTGPTGANVLTF
TGTGCCAGCTCACCGACAGGGCCCACTGGGGCCAACGTCCTGACTTTC
>TRBV5-1|NA|TRBJ1-2|NA
CASSFGESSFGYTF
TGCGCCAGCAGCTTCGGGGAGTCAAGTTTTGGCTACACCTTC
>TRBV18|NA|TRBJ1-1|NA
CASSRGREARATEAFF
TGTGCCAGCTCACGGGGGAGGGAAGCGAGGGCCACTGAAGCTTTCTTT